This T cell receptor (beta chain) stems from a study of blood T cell repertoires in COVID-19. Cohort assignment relied on participant-reported clinical history. The recovered donors of Cohort 3 showed two negative PCRs, clearance, or symptom resolution. The data were produced by immunoSEQ multiplex PCR, yet TCRdb's version contains in-frame clones alone and is incomplete. The sample lists approximately 440,000 clones; approximately 86% were seen once. This TCR derives from a woman under 30 who had recovered from COVID-19. Sequenced sample: PBMCs or T cells enriched from blood (not recorded which).

The chain's CDR3 is CATSDLGDSQETQYF. CDR3 bases: TGTGCCACCAGTGATTTGGGGGACAGCCAAGAGACCCAGTACTTC. V gene TRBV24-1 combines with J gene TRBJ2-5; 7 bases agree with TRBD1. This CDR3 comprises 15 residues. Per the germline V gene, CDR1 is KGHDR and CDR2 is SFDVKD. The trim removed 0 bases at V and 1 base at J, leaving 1 base unmatched.